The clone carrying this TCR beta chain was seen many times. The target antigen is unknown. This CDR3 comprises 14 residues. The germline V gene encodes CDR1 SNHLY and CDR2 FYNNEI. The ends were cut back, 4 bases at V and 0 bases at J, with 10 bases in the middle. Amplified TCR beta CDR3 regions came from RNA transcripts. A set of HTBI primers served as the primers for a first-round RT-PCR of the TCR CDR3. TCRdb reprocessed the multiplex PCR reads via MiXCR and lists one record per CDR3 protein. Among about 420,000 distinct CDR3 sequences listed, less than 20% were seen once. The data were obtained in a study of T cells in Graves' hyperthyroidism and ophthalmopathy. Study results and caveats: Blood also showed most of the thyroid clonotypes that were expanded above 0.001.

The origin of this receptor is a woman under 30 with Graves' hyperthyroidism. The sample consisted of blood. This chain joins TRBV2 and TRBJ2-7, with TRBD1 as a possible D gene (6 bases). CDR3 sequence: CASSGQARSYEQYF. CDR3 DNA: TGTGCCAGCAGTGGACAGGCGCGCTCCTACGAGCAGTACTTC.